The clone carrying this TCR beta chain has ten or more counts. Its cognate antigen is unknown. Patients with ophthalmopathy all had a Clinical Activity Score of at least 3, a NOSPECS grade of at least 4 and duration under 3 months. It was RNA transcripts that yielded the amplified TCR beta CDR3 regions. First-round RT-PCR with HTBI primers amplified the TCR CDR3 region. Using its own MiXCR run on the multiplex PCR reads, TCRdb lists one record per CDR3 protein. The sample contains around 620,000 distinct CDR3 sequences, approximately 14% of which appear only once. This CDR3 is built from 14 residues. Germline trimming cut 1 base from V and 5 bases from J; bases unmatched to any gene: 4. CDR1 SGHVS and CDR2 FNYEAQ come from the germline V gene. The source of the sample is a study of T cells in Graves' hyperthyroidism and ophthalmopathy. Study-level findings and limits: In simple terms, a model built on 13 V-J features told ophthalmopathy apart from stable hyperthyroidism.

The chain uses TRBV7-6 and TRBJ2-5, with 7 positions matching TRBD2. This TCR came from a woman between 18 and 30 years old with Graves' ophthalmopathy. The source material was blood. CDR3 amino acids: CASSLGGTMETQYF. The CDR3 bases are TGTGCCAGCAGCTTAGGGGGGACTATGGAGACCCAGTACTTC. The full variable domain, with the rest looked up from reference TRBV7-6 and TRBJ2-5, is GAGVSQSPRYKVTKRGQDVALRCDPISGHVSLYWYRQALGQGPEFLTYFNYEAQQDKSGLPNDRFSAERPEGSISTLTIQRTEQRDSAMYRCASSLGGTMETQYFGPGTRLLVL.